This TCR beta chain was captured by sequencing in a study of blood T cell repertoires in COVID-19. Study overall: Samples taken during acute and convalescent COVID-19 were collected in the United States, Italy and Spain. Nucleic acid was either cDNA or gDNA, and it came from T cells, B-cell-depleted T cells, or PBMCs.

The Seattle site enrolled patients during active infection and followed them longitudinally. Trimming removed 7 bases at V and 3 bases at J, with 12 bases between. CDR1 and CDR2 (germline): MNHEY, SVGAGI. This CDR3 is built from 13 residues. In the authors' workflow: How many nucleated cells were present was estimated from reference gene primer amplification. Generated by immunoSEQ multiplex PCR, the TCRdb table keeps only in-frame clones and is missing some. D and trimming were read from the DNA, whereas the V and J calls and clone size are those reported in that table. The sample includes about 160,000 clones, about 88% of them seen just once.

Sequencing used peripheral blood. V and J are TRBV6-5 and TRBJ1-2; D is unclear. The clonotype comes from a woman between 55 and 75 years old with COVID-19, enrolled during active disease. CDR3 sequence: CASTRGWDYGYTF. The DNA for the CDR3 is TGTGCCAGCACTAGAGGATGGGACTATGGCTACACCTTC.